These 27 T cell receptor beta chains were all obtained from the same sample, sequenced in a study of post-analysis software for immune sequencing data. Study-wide results and caveats: A few TRBV segments occurring more often in patients than controls included TRBV5-6, TRBV5-1 and TRBV20-1.

No cognate antigen is known for these TCRs. TCR beta libraries were prepared from cDNA with unique molecular identifiers. TCRdb fed the PCR reads into MiXCR, producing one record per CDR3 protein. The sample carries about 400,000 distinct CDR3 sequences, roughly 35% recorded once. Sequenced material: blood. These receptors were collected from a girl between 10 and 17 years old with multiple sclerosis.

The J gene is TRBJ2-7, the V gene TRBV3-1; either TRBD1 or TRBD2 may supply D (5 bases each). This CDR3 contains 13 residues. Germline V gives CDR1 LGHDT, CDR2 YNNKEL (reference sequence). V shed 6 bases and J shed 6 bases, with 15 bases lying between them. DNA for the CDR3: TGTGCCAGCAGAGCAGCCCGTGGGGGCGAGCAGTACTTC. It codes for CASRAARGGEQYF.

The chain joins TRBV19 to TRBJ2-1; D call uncertain. V was pared by 0 bases and J by 8 bases, with 14 bases between. The CDR3 length is 15 residues. Germline V gives CDR1 LNHDA, CDR2 SQIVND (reference sequence). Here the CDR3 reads CASSIDPARIDEQFF. Written as DNA, the CDR3 is TGTGCCAGTAGTATAGATCCGGCCAGGATCGATGAGCAGTTCTTC.

The table lists this clonotype with a few counts. V is TRBV6-2 or TRBV6-3 and J is TRBJ1-5, with TRBD1 identical over 9 bases. Germline loops: CDR1 MNHEY, CDR2 SVGEGT. J was trimmed by 4 bases and V by 9 bases; bases with no gene match: 4. The CDR3 covers 13 residues. The CDR3 nucleotides are TGTGCCAGACAGGGGGCTGGGAATCAGCCCCAGCATTTT. It is translated as CARQGAGNQPQHF.

This clonotype was seen a few times. The chain carries TRBV28 and TRBJ2-1, with D unresolved. Trimming pared 7 bases from V and 4 bases from J, leaving 17 bases between. The CDR3 is 15 residues long. The germline V gene has CDR1 MDHEN and CDR2 SYDVKM. This chain's CDR3 is CASIKQQTPYNEQFF. In DNA, the CDR3 is TGTGCCAGCATTAAGCAACAGACTCCTTACAATGAGCAGTTCTTC.

This chain uses TRBV4-3 with TRBJ1-2; D remains unclear. The CDR3 length is 17 residues. The V gene lost 3 bases and the J gene lost 6 bases, with 23 bases spanning the gap. Germline lookup yields CDR1 LGHNA and CDR2 YSLEER. The CDR3 sequence is CASSHDGRGRRSDGYTF. The CDR3 region has the DNA TGCGCCAGCAGCCATGACGGTCGAGGTCGGCGATCCGATGGCTACACCTTC.

This clonotype was seen ten or more times. The chain joins TRBV7-2 to TRBJ2-3, with D possibly being TRBD2 (7 bases). Germline V gives CDR1 SGHTA, CDR2 FQGNSA. This CDR3 region has 14 residues. V lost 4 bases and J 6 bases, leaving 14 bases between the germline ends. The CDR3 loop reads CASSWGGGVDTQYF. The DNA of the CDR3 is TGTGCCAGCAGCTGGGGAGGGGGAGTGGATACGCAGTATTTT. The variable domain in full, with the rest retrieved from reference TRBV7-2 and TRBJ2-3, is GAGVSQSPSNKVTEKGKDVELRCDPISGHTALYWYRQSLGQGLEFLIYFQGNSAPDKSGLPSDRFSAERTGGSVSTLTIQRTQQEDSAVYLCASSWGGGVDTQYFGPGTRLTVL.

V and J are TRBV12-3 or TRBV12-4 and TRBJ1-2; D not resolved. V shed 6 bases and J shed 0 bases, with 14 bases lying between them. The CDR3 loop spans 15 amino acids. The CDR3 DNA reads as TGTGCCAGCAGGCTCCAGACAAACCCTAACTATGGCTACACCTTC. Amino acid sequence: CASRLQTNPNYGYTF.

The chain employs TRBV20-1 and TRBJ2-7, with D perhaps matching TRBD1 or TRBD2 (5 bases each). The CDR3 has 12 amino acids. CDR1 DFQATT and CDR2 SNEGSKA come from the germline V gene (reference sequence). Trimming took off 3 bases at V and 4 bases at J, with 10 bases between the two ends. In DNA, the CDR3 is TGCAGTGCTAGTTCCGGGGCTTACGAGCAGTACTTC. It codes for CSASSGAYEQYF.

This clonotype was seen a few times. The chain is built from TRBV10-2 and TRBJ1-1; D uncertain. The germline V gene encodes CDR1 WSHSY and CDR2 SAAADI. The germline V and J ends were trimmed by 7 bases and 5 bases, with 8 bases remaining between them. The CDR3 totals 11 residues. This CDR3 reads CASKAGTEAFF. CDR3 DNA: TGCGCCAGCAAAGCAGGAACTGAAGCTTTCTTT.

The V gene is TRBV13, the J gene TRBJ1-5; possible D gene TRBD1, 5 bases. Germline assignment: CDR1 PRHDT and CDR2 FYEKMQ (reference sequence). The length of the CDR3 is 16 residues. Trimming shortened V by 5 bases and J by 2 bases, and 16 bases separated the two germline ends. CDR3 sequence (DNA): TGTGCCAGCAGCGAGGGAGGGAGGGGTGGCAATCAGCCCCAGCATTTT. Amino acid sequence: CASSEGGRGGNQPQHF.

The rearrangement joins TRBV5-1 to TRBJ2-1; perhaps TRBD1 as D (5 bases). V was shortened by 4 bases and J by 9 bases, with 26 bases between the two germline ends. The germline CDR1 and CDR2 sequences are SGHRS and YFSETQ. CDR3 length: 17 residues. The CDR3 region is CASSPPGHQPLGGEQFF. The CDR3 nucleotides are TGCGCCAGCAGCCCCCCCGGACACCAACCCTTGGGCGGTGAGCAGTTCTTC.

J is TRBJ2-5 and V is TRBV7-3, with D perhaps given as TRBD1 or TRBD2 (5 bases each). Germline V gives CDR1 SGHTA, CDR2 FQGTGA. The CDR3 is made up of 16 amino acids. Trimming stripped 2 bases from V and 11 bases from J, with 24 bases between. CDR3 sequence: CASSLLSGTGYNEQYF. CDR3 DNA sequence: TGTGCCAGCAGCTTATTAAGTGGGACCGGTTACAATGAGCAGTACTTC.

The CDR3 DNA sequence: TGTGCCAGCAGCCGCCAAGGGGGGTACAATGAGCAGTTCTTC. Its translation is CASSRQGGYNEQFF. The chain recombines TRBV12-3 or TRBV12-4 with TRBJ2-1; D is possibly TRBD1 or TRBD2 (6 bases each). The CDR3 is 14 residues long. Trimming pared 6 bases from V and 4 bases from J, leaving 13 bases between.

A few counts support this clonotype. The chain combines TRBV27 with TRBJ2-1; perhaps D is TRBD1 or TRBD2 (5 bases each). Per the germline V gene, CDR1 is MNHEY and CDR2 is SMNVEV (reference sequence). The CDR3 spans 15 residues. V lost 7 bases to trimming and J lost 7 bases, with 20 bases between them. The CDR3 sequence is CASTSGTSPRNEQFF. The CDR3, as DNA: TGTGCCAGCACCTCGGGGACCTCTCCTAGGAATGAGCAGTTCTTC.

The chain employs TRBV9 and TRBJ1-6; D is undetermined. This CDR3 has 9 residues. Germline CDR1 and CDR2: SGDLS and YYNGEE. V was trimmed by 4 bases and J by 12 bases, leaving 2 bases between them. The CDR3 spells CASSKPLHF. The CDR3 DNA reads TGTGCCAGCAGCAAACCCCTCCACTTT.

In this sample, this clonotype turned up once. The rearrangement links TRBV5-1 to TRBJ2-5; no firm D call. Germline CDR1 reads SGHRS; CDR2 reads YFSETQ. The CDR3 is made up of 17 amino acids. V lost 4 bases, J lost 4 bases, and 23 bases lay in between. For the CDR3, the DNA is TGCGCCAGCAGCGCGTTCGGGCCGGCCGAGCCCGGAGAGACCCAGTACTTC. Translated: CASSAFGPAEPGETQYF.

This chain links TRBV29-1 with TRBJ1-2; no definite D call. V lost 3 bases and J 1 base, leaving 12 bases between the germline ends. Per germline, CDR1 SQVTM and CDR2 ANQGSEA. The CDR3 is 14 amino acids. The chain's CDR3 is CSVDDLQFNYGYTF. The CDR3 nucleotides read TGCAGCGTTGATGATCTACAGTTTAACTATGGCTACACCTTC.

The chain recombines TRBV7-9 with TRBJ1-6; weak D call: TRBD1 (5 bases). Germline V gene sequence: CDR1 SEHNR, CDR2 FQNEAQ (reference sequence). This CDR3 contains 14 residues. Trimming left V 4 bases short and J 4 bases short, with 8 bases between. CDR3 sequence reads: CASSSDSYNSPLHF. The CDR3 DNA is TGTGCCAGCAGCTCCGACAGTTATAATTCACCCCTCCACTTT.

The rearrangement links TRBV6-4 to TRBJ2-3; 9 bases agree with TRBD1. Germline V gene lookup returns CDR1 MRHNA and CDR2 SNTAGT. The CDR3 has 14 residues. Trimming removed 4 bases from V and 1 base from J; junction bases left unmatched: 0. The CDR3 nucleotides are TGTGCCAGCAGTGGGACAGGGGGCACAGATACGCAGTATTTT. Its protein product is CASSGTGGTDTQYF.

The chain carries TRBV6-6 and TRBJ1-4; D may be TRBD1 (5 bases). In germline, CDR1 is MNHNY, CDR2 SVGAGI (reference sequence). This CDR3 spans 14 amino acids. Trimming left V 6 bases short and J 4 bases short, with 12 bases between. The CDR3 nucleotides are TGTGCCAGCAGGTCCCCAGGGATTAATGAAAAACTGTTTTTT. Its protein product is CASRSPGINEKLFF.

This clonotype appeared a few times. A junction boundary mismatches the germline segment, possibly from a read error. The CDR3 DNA reads TGTGCCAGTAGCGCGAGAGGGCGCGGAGGCTCTGGGGCCAACGTCCTGACTTTC. It yields the protein CASSARGRGGSGANVLTF. The chain links TRBV9 to TRBJ2-6; weak D call: TRBD2 (5 bases). This CDR3 has 18 amino acids. CDR1 and CDR2 from the germline V gene are SGDLS and YYNGEE.

This clonotype turned up a few times. This chain joins TRBV10-2 and TRBJ2-6, with D possibly being TRBD1 (6 bases). The germline V and J ends were trimmed by 6 bases and 1 base, with 10 bases remaining between them. The CDR3 has 15 amino acids. The germline gives CDR1 WSHSY, CDR2 SAAADI. The CDR3 here is CASRHTGSGANVLTF. In nucleotides, the CDR3 is TGCGCCAGCAGGCATACAGGGTCTGGGGCCAACGTCCTGACTTTC.

DNA of the CDR3: TGTGCCAGCAGTTACTCTCGAGGATCGGGGGAAAAACTGTTTTTT. Protein sequence: CASSYSRGSGEKLFF. J is TRBJ1-4 and V is TRBV6-2 or TRBV6-3; D unclear. The germline V gene encodes CDR1 MNHEY and CDR2 SVGEGT. This CDR3 comprises 15 residues. Between the trimmed V and J ends, which lost 0 bases and 8 bases, there was a span of 13 bases.

CDR3 in amino acids: CAISESEAGPHTDTQYF. CDR3 in DNA: TGTGCCATCAGTGAGTCAGAAGCGGGGCCACACACAGATACGCAGTATTTT. This sequence joins TRBV10-3 and TRBJ2-3; 7 bases match TRBD2. After removal of 0 bases from V and 2 bases from J, the junction contained 8 bases not matched to a gene. The CDR3 has 17 residues. Germline loops: CDR1 ENHRY, CDR2 SYGVKD.

The chain combines TRBV12-3 or TRBV12-4 with TRBJ2-3, with D perhaps matching TRBD2 (5 bases). Trimming removed 8 bases from V and 4 bases from J, with 13 bases in between. The CDR3 runs 13 residues. CDR3 sequence reads: CASYGVEADTQYF. DNA of the CDR3: TGTGCCAGCTACGGGGTTGAAGCAGATACGCAGTATTTT.

Written as DNA, the CDR3 is TGTGCCAGCAGTTACTCCTCGACAGGGGCTAATTCACCCCTCCACTTT. Protein: CASSYSSTGANSPLHF. The rearrangement uses TRBV6-6 and TRBJ1-6; 8 bases match TRBD1. This CDR3 region has 16 residues. The ends lost 0 bases at V and 6 bases at J; junction bases unmatched: 4. The germline V gene encodes CDR1 MNHNY and CDR2 SVGAGI (reference sequence).

This clonotype was observed a handful of times. V usage is TRBV2 and J usage is TRBJ1-5; TRBD1 is a possible D gene (5 bases). V dropped 3 bases and J dropped 6 bases, with 15 bases sitting between them. Germline V gene lookup returns CDR1 SNHLY and CDR2 FYNNEI. This CDR3 has 15 amino acids. CDR3 in amino acids: CASSDPNRRGQPQHF. The CDR3 nucleotides read TGTGCCAGCAGTGACCCCAACAGGAGGGGTCAGCCCCAGCATTTT.